This T cell receptor beta chain was recorded in a study of radiotherapy plus CTLA-4 blockade in lung cancer. Trimming took off 5 bases at V and 4 bases at J, with 21 bases between the two ends. The CDR3 contains 17 residues. The germline V gene encodes CDR1 MDHEN and CDR2 SYDVKM. The protocol was immunoSEQ multiplex PCR, while the TCRdb copy is restricted to in-frame clones and leaves out a portion. The sample includes under 50,000 clones, roughly 85% of them seen just once. Concerning this clone itself: The identical CDR3 is also encoded by other nucleotide sequences in the sample.

This sequence originates from a human donor with non-small cell lung cancer whose response to radiotherapy plus ipilimumab could not be evaluated. The chain uses TRBV28 and TRBJ1-3; the D is unclear. The source material was peripheral blood, sampled from a patient treated with radiotherapy plus ipilimumab. CDR3 region: CASSPGFRVPRGNTIYF. In DNA form, the CDR3 reads TGTGCCAGCAGTCCGGGGTTCCGGGTCCCACGGGGAAACACCATATATTTT. The full variable domain, with the rest looked up from reference TRBV28 and TRBJ1-3, is DVKVTQSSRYLVKRTGEKVFLECVQDMDHENMFWYRQDPGLGLRLIYFSYDVKMKEKGDIPEGYSVSREKKERFSLILESASTNQTSMYLCASSPGFRVPRGNTIYFGEGSWLTVV.